This T cell receptor beta chain was profiled in a study of T cell responses to AZD1222 COVID-19 vaccine. Study results and caveats: Donors were chiefly white British, with a greater number of females, and clonal diversity was perhaps underestimated. An increase in Spike-specific TCR breadth and depth was observed after two AZD1222 doses. Sampling captured repertoires only after the peak T cell response.

Profiling relied on immunoSEQ multiplex PCR, and the TCRdb table lists in-frame clones only, not all of them. This table holds 100,000 to 150,000 clones, roughly 92% found once. Recipients boosted at about 4 weeks or about 12 weeks are pooled. This CDR3 spans 15 amino acids. CDR1 and CDR2 from the germline V gene are LNHNV and YYDKDF (reference sequence). V was trimmed by 0 bases and J by 0 bases, leaving 8 bases between them. Note on this clone: As yet, its antigen is unknown.

The chain combines TRBV15 with TRBJ1-1; no clear D gene. The material was peripheral blood, obtained 28 days after the second AZD1222 dose. This sequence was found in an adult who received the AZD1222 COVID-19 vaccine. CDR3: CATSRDRTVNTEAFF. CDR3 coding DNA: TGTGCCACCAGCAGAGATCGGACGGTGAACACTGAAGCTTTCTTT.